This T cell receptor beta chain was recorded in a study of blood T cell repertoires in COVID-19. Study context: Spain, Italy and the United States supplied samples that represented acute and convalescent COVID-19.

The V end lost 4 bases, the J end lost 4 bases, and 13 bases lay between the germline ends. The germline V gene has CDR1 LNHDA and CDR2 SQIVND (reference sequence). CDR3 length: 14 residues. Original analysis: Reference gene primer amplification in the assay estimated nucleated cell counts. The table came from immunoSEQ multiplex PCR; TCRdb's copy has only in-frame clones and leaves some out. That table gives V, J and clone size, and the DNA gave D and trimming. The table has over 300,000 clones, under 90% seen once. The sequenced sample consisted of PBMCs or T cells enriched from blood (not recorded which). The V call is TRBV19, the J call TRBJ2-5; TRBD2 is a possible D gene (6 bases). The clonotype was recovered from a woman under 30 who had recovered from COVID-19. CDR3 sequence (DNA): TGTGCCAGTAGTACCCATATCGGGGGAGAGACCCAGTACTTC. Its protein product is CASSTHIGGETQYF.